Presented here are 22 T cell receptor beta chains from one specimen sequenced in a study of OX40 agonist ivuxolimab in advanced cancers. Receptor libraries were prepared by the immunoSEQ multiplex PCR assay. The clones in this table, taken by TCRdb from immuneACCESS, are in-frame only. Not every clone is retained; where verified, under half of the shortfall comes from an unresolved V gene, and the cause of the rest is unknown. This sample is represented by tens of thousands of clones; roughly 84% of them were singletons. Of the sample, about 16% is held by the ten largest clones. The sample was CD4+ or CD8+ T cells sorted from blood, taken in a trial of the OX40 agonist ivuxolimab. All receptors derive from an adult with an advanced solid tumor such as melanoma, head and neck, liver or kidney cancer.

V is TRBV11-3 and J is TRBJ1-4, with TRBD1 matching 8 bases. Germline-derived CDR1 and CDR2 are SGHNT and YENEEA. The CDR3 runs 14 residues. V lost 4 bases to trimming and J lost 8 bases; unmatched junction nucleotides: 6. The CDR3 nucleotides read TGTGCCAGCAGCTCGACAGGGGCTCGAGAAAAACTGTTTTTT. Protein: CASSSTGAREKLFF.

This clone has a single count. The CDR3 here is CASSSPPGGTDTQYF. The CDR3 DNA reads as TGTGCCAGCAGCTCTCCCCCAGGGGGCACAGATACGCAGTATTTT. This chain uses TRBV9 with TRBJ2-3, with D possibly TRBD1 on 6 matching bases. CDR3 length: 15 residues. Trimming left V 4 bases short and J 1 base short, with 13 bases between. CDR1 SGDLS and CDR2 YYNGEE come from the germline V gene.

The CDR3 loop reads CAISESGLEGYNEQFF. In DNA form, the CDR3 reads TGTGCCATCAGTGAGTCGGGACTAGAAGGGTACAATGAGCAGTTCTTC. The J gene is TRBJ2-1, the V gene TRBV10-3, with 8 bases identical to TRBD2. Looked up from germline, CDR1 is ENHRY and CDR2 is SYGVKD. The CDR3 runs to 16 residues. After removal of 0 bases from V and 4 bases from J, the junction contained 5 bases not matched to a gene.

The CDR3 is CASSHTRLAVGELFF. CDR3 nucleotides: TGCGCCAGCAGCCACACAAGACTAGCAGTCGGGGAGCTGTTTTTT. The chain joins TRBV4-3 to TRBJ2-2; 7 bases agree with TRBD2. Trimming took 3 bases from V and 7 from J; bases not matched to a gene: 8. Germline assignment: CDR1 LGHNA and CDR2 YSLEER. The length of the CDR3 is 15 residues.

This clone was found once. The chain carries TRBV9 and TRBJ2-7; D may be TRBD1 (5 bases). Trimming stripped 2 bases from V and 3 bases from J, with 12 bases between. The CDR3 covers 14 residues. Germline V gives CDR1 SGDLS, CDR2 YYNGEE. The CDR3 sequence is CASSVSGQGYEQYF. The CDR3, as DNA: TGTGCCAGCAGCGTCTCCGGCCAGGGCTACGAGCAGTACTTC.

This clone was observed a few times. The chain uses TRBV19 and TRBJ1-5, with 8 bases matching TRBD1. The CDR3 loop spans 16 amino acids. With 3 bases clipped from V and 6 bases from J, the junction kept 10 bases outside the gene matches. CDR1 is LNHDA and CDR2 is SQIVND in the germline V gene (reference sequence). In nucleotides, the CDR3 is TGTGCCAGTAGTATGGGGACAGGTTGGGCAAGTCAGCCCCAGCATTTT. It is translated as CASSMGTGWASQPQHF.

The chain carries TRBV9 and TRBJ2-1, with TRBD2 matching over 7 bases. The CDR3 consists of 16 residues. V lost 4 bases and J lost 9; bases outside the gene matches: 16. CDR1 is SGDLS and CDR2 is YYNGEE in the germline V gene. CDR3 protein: CASSPGLGGQRGEQFF. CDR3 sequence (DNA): TGTGCCAGCAGCCCCGGACTAGGAGGGCAGAGGGGTGAGCAGTTCTTC.

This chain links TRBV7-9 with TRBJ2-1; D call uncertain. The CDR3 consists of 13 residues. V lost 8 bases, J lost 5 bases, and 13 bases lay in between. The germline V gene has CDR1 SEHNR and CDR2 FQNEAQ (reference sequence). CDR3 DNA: TGTGCCAGCGAGGTCCCGGGTGACAATGAGCAGTTCTTC. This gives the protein CASEVPGDNEQFF.

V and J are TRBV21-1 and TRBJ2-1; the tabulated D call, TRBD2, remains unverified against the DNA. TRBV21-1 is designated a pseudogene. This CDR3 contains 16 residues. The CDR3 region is CASSITGCPSNNEQFF. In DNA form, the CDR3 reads TGTGCCAGCAGCATCACCGGGTGTCCAAGTAATAATGAGCAGTTCTTC.

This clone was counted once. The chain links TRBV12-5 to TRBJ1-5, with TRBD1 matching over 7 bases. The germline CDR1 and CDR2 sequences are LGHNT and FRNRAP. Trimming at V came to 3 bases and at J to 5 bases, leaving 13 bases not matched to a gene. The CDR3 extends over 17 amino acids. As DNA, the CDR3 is TGTGCTAGTGGTTTCGACAGGGACTCGCGGTTGGATCAGCCCCAGCATTTT. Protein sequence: CASGFDRDSRLDQPQHF.

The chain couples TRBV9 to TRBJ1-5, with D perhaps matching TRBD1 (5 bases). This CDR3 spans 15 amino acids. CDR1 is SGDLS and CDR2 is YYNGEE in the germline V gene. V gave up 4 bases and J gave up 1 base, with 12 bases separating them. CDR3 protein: CASSLGGDSNQPQHF. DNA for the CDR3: TGTGCCAGCAGCCTCGGGGGAGACAGCAATCAGCCCCAGCATTTT.

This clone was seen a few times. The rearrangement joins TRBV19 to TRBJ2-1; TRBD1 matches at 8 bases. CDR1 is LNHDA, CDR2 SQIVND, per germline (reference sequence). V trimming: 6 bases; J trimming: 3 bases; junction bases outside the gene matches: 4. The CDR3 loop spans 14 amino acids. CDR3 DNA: TGTGCCAGTAGCGACAGGGGCGGCTACAATGAGCAGTTCTTC. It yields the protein CASSDRGGYNEQFF.

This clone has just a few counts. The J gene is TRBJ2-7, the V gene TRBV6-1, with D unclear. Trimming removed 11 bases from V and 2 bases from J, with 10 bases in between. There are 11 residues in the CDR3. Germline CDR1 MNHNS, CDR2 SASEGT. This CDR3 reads CAVAGTYEQYF. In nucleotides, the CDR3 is TGTGCCGTGGCAGGAACCTACGAGCAGTACTTC.

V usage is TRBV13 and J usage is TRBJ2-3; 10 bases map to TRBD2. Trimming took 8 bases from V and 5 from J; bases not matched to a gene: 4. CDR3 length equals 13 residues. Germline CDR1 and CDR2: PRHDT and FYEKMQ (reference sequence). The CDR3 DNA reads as TGTGCCAGCTTAGCGGGAGGAGGAGATACGCAGTATTTT. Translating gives CASLAGGGDTQYF.

CDR3 in amino acids: CASSRGLGSNQPQHF. The CDR3 nucleotides are TGTGCCAGCAGTAGGGGTCTGGGTAGCAATCAGCCCCAGCATTTT. The chain employs TRBV27 and TRBJ1-5; D is perhaps TRBD1 (5 bases). V shed 5 bases and J shed 0 bases, with 11 bases lying between them. CDR1 and CDR2 from the germline V gene are MNHEY and SMNVEV (reference sequence). This CDR3 spans 15 amino acids.

The DNA for the CDR3 is TGTGCCAGCAGTGAAAGCGGGAGCAATCAGCCCCAGCATTTT. Its translation is CASSESGSNQPQHF. J is TRBJ1-5 and V is TRBV2, with unresolved D. With 2 bases removed from V and 1 base from J, the gap between germline ends came to 6 bases. Germline V CDR1 and CDR2: SNHLY, FYNNEI. This CDR3 spans 14 amino acids.

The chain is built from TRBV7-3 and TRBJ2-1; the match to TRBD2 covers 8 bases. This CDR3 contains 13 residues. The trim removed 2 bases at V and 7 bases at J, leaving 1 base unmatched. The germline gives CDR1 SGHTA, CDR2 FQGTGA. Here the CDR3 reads CASSLLAGNEQFF. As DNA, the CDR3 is TGTGCCAGCAGCTTATTAGCGGGGAATGAGCAGTTCTTC.

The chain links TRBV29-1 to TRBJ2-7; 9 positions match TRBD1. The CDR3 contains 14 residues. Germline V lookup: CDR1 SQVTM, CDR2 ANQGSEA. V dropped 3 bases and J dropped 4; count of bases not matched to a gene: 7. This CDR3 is CSVEGTGREYEQYF. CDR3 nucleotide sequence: TGCAGCGTTGAGGGGACAGGGAGGGAGTACGAGCAGTACTTC.

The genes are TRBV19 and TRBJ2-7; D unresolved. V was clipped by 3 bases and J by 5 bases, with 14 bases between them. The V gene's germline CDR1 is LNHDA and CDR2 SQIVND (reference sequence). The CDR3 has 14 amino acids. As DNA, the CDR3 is TGTGCCAGTAGTATTTTCTCTTCCTGGGACGAGCAGTACTTC. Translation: CASSIFSSWDEQYF.

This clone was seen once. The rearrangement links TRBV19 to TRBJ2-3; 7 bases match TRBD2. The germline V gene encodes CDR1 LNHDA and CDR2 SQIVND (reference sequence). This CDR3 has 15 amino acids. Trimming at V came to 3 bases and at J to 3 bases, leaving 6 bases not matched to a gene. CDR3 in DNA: TGTGCCAGTAGTATCGCGGGGGTTGGTACAGATACGCAGTATTTT. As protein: CASSIAGVGTDTQYF.

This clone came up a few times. CDR3 amino acids: CASSEAALSSPLHF. As DNA, the CDR3 is TGTGCCAGCAGCGAGGCCGCCTTAAGTTCACCCCTCCACTTT. The chain recombines TRBV27 with TRBJ1-6; D gene uncertain. V lost 6 bases and J 9 bases, leaving 15 bases between the germline ends. The CDR3 is 14 residues long. The germline CDR1 and CDR2 sequences are MNHEY and SMNVEV (reference sequence).

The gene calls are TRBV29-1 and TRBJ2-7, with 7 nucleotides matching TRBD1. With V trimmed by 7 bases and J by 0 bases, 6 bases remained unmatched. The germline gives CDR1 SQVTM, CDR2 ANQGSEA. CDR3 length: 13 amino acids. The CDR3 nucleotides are TGCAGCGCAAGGACAGGAGGCTCCTACGAGCAGTACTTC. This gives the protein CSARTGGSYEQYF.